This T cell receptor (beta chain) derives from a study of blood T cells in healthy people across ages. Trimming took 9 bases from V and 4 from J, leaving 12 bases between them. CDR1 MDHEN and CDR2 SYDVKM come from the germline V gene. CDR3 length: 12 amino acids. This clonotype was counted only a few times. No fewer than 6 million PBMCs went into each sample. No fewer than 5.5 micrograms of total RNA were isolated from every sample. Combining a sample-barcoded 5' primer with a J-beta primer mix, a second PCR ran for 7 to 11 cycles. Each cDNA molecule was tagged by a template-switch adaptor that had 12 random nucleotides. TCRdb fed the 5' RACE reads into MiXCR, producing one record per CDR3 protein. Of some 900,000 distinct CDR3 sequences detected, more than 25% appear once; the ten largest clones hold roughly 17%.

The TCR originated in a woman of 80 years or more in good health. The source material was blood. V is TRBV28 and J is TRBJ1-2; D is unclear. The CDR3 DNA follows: TGTGCCAGTAAATGGAGGGCCTATGGCTACACCTTC. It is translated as CASKWRAYGYTF.